This paragraph covers one TCR beta chain sequence. The method was immunoSEQ multiplex PCR; TCRdb's version includes in-frame clones alone and lacks a portion of them. The sample includes 45,000 or so clones, 89% of them seen just once. This entry comes from a study of Tregs in tolerant kidney transplant recipients. Mixed chimerism was transient after nonmyeloablative marrow transplants from related graft donors. This material consisted of CD8+ T cells from blood (PBMCs), taken 12 months after the transplant. This TCR derives from a human patient who received a combined kidney and bone marrow transplant. The T cells may come from the graft donor.

The CDR3 reads CASSLTGTYEQYF. The CDR3 region has the DNA TGTGCCAGCAGCTTAACCGGGACTTACGAGCAGTACTTC. The rearrangement uses TRBV5-5 and TRBJ2-7; D may be TRBD2 (6 bases). Trimming removed 2 bases from V and 4 bases from J, with 10 bases in between. CDR1 is SGHKS, CDR2 YYEKEE, per germline (reference sequence). This CDR3 contains 13 residues.